This T cell receptor beta chain was captured by sequencing in a study of blood T cell repertoires in COVID-19. Study background: From the United States, Italy and Spain came samples of acute and convalescent COVID-19.

Sequencing was performed with immunoSEQ multiplex PCR; in TCRdb, only in-frame clones are kept and a portion is missing. Altogether approximately 170,000 clones are present, around four fifths being singletons, with the ten largest covering around 2.7%. This CDR3 region has 15 residues. J lost 6 bases, V lost 5 bases, and 6 bases had no gene match. Germline CDR1 SGHNT, CDR2 YENEEA. J is TRBJ2-1 and V is TRBV11-3, with 11 bases lining up with TRBD1. The receptor was isolated from an elderly woman with COVID-19, enrolled during active disease. Sequencing used peripheral blood. CDR3 residues: CASSADRGLRNEQFF. CDR3 DNA sequence: TGTGCCAGCAGCGCGGACAGGGGGCTTCGCAATGAGCAGTTCTTC.